The next 14 T cell receptor beta chains were all read from a single sample in a study of shared clonotypes between healthy human individuals. This table comes from immunoSEQ multiplex PCR, and its TCRdb copy is limited to in-frame clones, with some not included. The repertoire consists of some 1 million clones, with roughly 80% occurring once and the leading ten covering 1.2% to 1.5%. Sequenced sample: memory CD4+ T cells sorted from blood. Indicated subset: CD45RA-negative fraction. Every receptor here comes from a man aged 18 to 35 in good health.

As for this clone: A much larger clone differs from this one at a single base, so this may be a read error. This chain joins TRBV10-2 and TRBJ1-1, with D possibly matching TRBD1 (5 bases). Germline CDR1 is WSHSY and CDR2 is SAAADI. The ends were cut back, 3 bases at V and 4 bases at J, with 18 bases in the middle. The CDR3 is made up of 16 amino acids. The CDR3 loop reads CASSDRGRLMSTEAFF. Here the CDR3 DNA reads TGCGCCAGCAGTGATAGGGGCCGGCTCATGAGCACTGAAGCTTTCTTT.

The chain links TRBV2 to TRBJ2-4; 7 positions agree with TRBD1. Germline trimming cut 5 bases from V and 6 bases from J; bases unmatched to any gene: 10. From germline, CDR1 is SNHLY and CDR2 FYNNEI. The CDR3 is made up of 15 amino acids. The CDR3 nucleotides read TGTGCCAGCAGTTGGGACAGCAGTGAACTAAACATTCAGTACTTC. Translating it yields CASSWDSSELNIQYF.

This clone was observed once. The V call is TRBV7-9, the J call TRBJ2-7; D is perhaps TRBD1 or TRBD2 (5 bases each). Germline assignment: CDR1 SEHNR and CDR2 FQNEAQ (reference sequence). V lost 1 base, J lost 5 bases, and 18 bases lay in between. The CDR3 totals 16 residues. CDR3 amino acids: CASSLGRGAISDEQYF. DNA for the CDR3: TGTGCCAGCAGCTTAGGGAGAGGGGCGATATCCGACGAGCAGTACTTC.

This chain connects TRBV16 to TRBJ1-4; D is unresolved. Trimming pared 9 bases from V and 4 bases from J, leaving 12 bases between. The CDR3 loop spans 13 amino acids. The germline V gene encodes CDR1 KGHSY and CDR2 FQNENV. The CDR3: CASRRGNNEKLFF. The CDR3, as DNA: TGTGCCAGTCGGCGGGGTAATAATGAAAAACTGTTTTTT.

This sequence joins TRBV5-1 and TRBJ1-2; D is unresolved. The CDR3 runs to 14 residues. CDR1 is SGHRS, CDR2 YFSETQ, per germline. Trimming stripped 0 bases from V and 7 bases from J, with 13 bases between. As DNA, the CDR3 is TGCGCCAGCAGCTTGGACGGCAGTCGGGGTGGCTACACCTTC. Amino acids: CASSLDGSRGGYTF.

To note about this clone: Within the sample, other DNA sequences also encode this same CDR3. The rearrangement uses TRBV5-1 and TRBJ2-2; no clear D. The V gene lost 4 bases and the J gene lost 4 bases, with 8 bases spanning the gap. The CDR3 runs 13 residues. Germline CDR1 is SGHRS and CDR2 is YFSETQ. The CDR3: CASSPESTGELFF. For the CDR3, the DNA is TGCGCCAGCAGCCCCGAGAGCACCGGGGAGCTGTTTTTT.

The J gene is TRBJ2-7, the V gene TRBV14; 8 bases are shared with TRBD1. The V gene's germline CDR1 is SGHDN and CDR2 FVKESK. The CDR3 is 14 amino acids. V dropped 3 bases and J dropped 7; count of bases not matched to a gene: 8. Here the CDR3 reads CASSQDRVAKEQYF. CDR3 sequence (DNA): TGTGCCAGCAGCCAGGACAGGGTAGCGAAGGAGCAGTACTTC.

This clone came up a few times. The chain is built from TRBV5-1 and TRBJ2-6; D is ambiguous. The CDR3 is made up of 14 amino acids. V lost 6 bases and J lost 0, with 7 bases in between. Per germline, CDR1 SGHRS and CDR2 YFSETQ. The CDR3 nucleotides read TGCGCCAGCACAATTACCTCTGGGGCCAACGTCCTGACTTTC. Amino acid sequence: CASTITSGANVLTF.

The chain is built from TRBV4-3 and TRBJ1-5; D may be TRBD1 (5 bases). Germline assignment: CDR1 LGHNA and CDR2 YSLEER. The CDR3 runs 14 residues. V lost 2 bases, J lost 5 bases, and 10 bases lay in between. CDR3 bases: TGCGCCAGCAGCCAAATAAGGGGCGATCAGCCCCAGCATTTT. Its protein product is CASSQIRGDQPQHF.

As to this clone: The sample contains more than one DNA sequence encoding this CDR3. The chain joins TRBV9 to TRBJ2-7, with TRBD2 as a possible D gene (5 bases). The CDR3 has 13 amino acids. Per the germline V gene, CDR1 is SGDLS and CDR2 is YYNGEE. The V and J ends lost 0 bases and 1 base respectively, with 5 bases between them. The CDR3 DNA reads TGTGCCAGCAGCGTAGGAGGGTCCTACGAGCAGTACTTC. Translation: CASSVGGSYEQYF. The full variable domain, its missing parts supplied by reference TRBV9 and TRBJ2-7, is DSGVTQTPKHLITATGQRVTLRCSPRSGDLSVYWYQQSLDQGLQFLIQYYNGEERAKGNILERFSAQQFPDLHSELNLSSLELGDSALYFCASSVGGSYEQYFGPGTRLTVT.

In this sample, this clone turned up once. This chain uses TRBV4-1 with TRBJ2-1, with D tentatively TRBD1 or TRBD2 (5 bases each). V lost 8 bases, J lost 1 base, and 15 bases lay in between. This CDR3 comprises 15 residues. Per germline, CDR1 MGHRA and CDR2 YSYEKL. Here the CDR3 reads CASRRTEGSYNEQFF. Here the CDR3 DNA reads TGCGCCAGCCGACGAACTGAGGGGTCCTACAATGAGCAGTTCTTC.

As to this clone: The likely explanation is a read error, given a far larger clone one base away. The V call is TRBV6-6, the J call TRBJ1-5; possibly TRBD1 for D (5 bases). Germline-derived CDR1 and CDR2 are MNHNY and SVGAGI (reference sequence). This CDR3 region has 14 residues. For the CDR3, the DNA is TGTGCCAGCTGGGGACGAGATAGCAATCAGCCCCGGCATTTT. This gives the protein CASWGRDSNQPRHF.

The chain uses TRBV29-1 and TRBJ2-5; possibly TRBD1 or TRBD2 for D (6 bases each). CDR1 is SQVTM, CDR2 ANQGSEA, per germline. The CDR3 has 12 amino acids. Trimming removed 7 bases at V and 4 bases at J, with 13 bases between. CDR3 region: CSAQEGGETQYF. Written as DNA, the CDR3 is TGCAGCGCACAGGAGGGGGGAGAGACCCAGTACTTC.

The rearrangement joins TRBV2 to TRBJ1-1; no clear D. The CDR3 loop spans 15 amino acids. The V and J ends lost 2 bases and 1 base respectively, with 11 bases between them. Germline CDR1 SNHLY, CDR2 FYNNEI. The CDR3 sequence is CASSERSVQNTEAFF. CDR3 in DNA: TGTGCCAGCAGTGAACGGTCGGTTCAGAACACTGAAGCTTTCTTT.